The T cell receptor (beta chain) described here comes from a study of control samples from healthy donors and cancer patients. This clone showed up just a few times. Data came from immunoSEQ multiplex PCR; TCRdb stores just in-frame clones and leaves some out. Of fewer than 95,000 clones in the sample, roughly 84% were seen once. Trimming removed 4 bases from V and 6 bases from J, with 18 bases in between. CDR1 and CDR2 from the germline V gene are SGDLS and YYNGEE. This CDR3 is 15 amino acids long. This receptor was taken from a middle-aged woman in good health. The sequencing input was blood. V gene TRBV9 combines with J gene TRBJ2-3; D perhaps matches TRBD2 (6 bases). CDR3: CASSPPPGGLDTQYF. The CDR3 DNA follows: TGTGCCAGCAGCCCCCCCCCTGGGGGGTTGGATACGCAGTATTTT.